This is a list of T cell receptor beta chains from one sample in a study of T cells in Graves' hyperthyroidism and ophthalmopathy. TCRdb re-analysed the multiplex PCR reads in MiXCR, keeping a single row per CDR3 protein. The table has approximately 430,000 distinct CDR3 sequences, 15% to 18% seen once. The sequencing sample was made of blood. The origin of the receptors is a woman in her late teens or twenties with Graves' hyperthyroidism. CDR3s include the opening cysteine and the closing phenylalanine or tryptophan. D genes are given only for firm matches. Where a row states a size, it is once, few, many or the class of an expanded clone; other rows omit it.

>TRBD1|many|TRBV7-6|TRBJ2-5
TGTGCCAGCAGCCCAGTAACAGGGGGTCAAGAGACCCAGTACTTC
CASSPVTGGQETQYF
>.|many|TRBV19|TRBJ1-2
TGTGCCAGTAGTATAGGCGACGGTTACTACACCTTC
CASSIGDGYYTF
>.|many|TRBV3-1|TRBJ1-2
TGTGCCAGCAGCCCCCTAGGGGCAGGACCTAACTATGGCTACACCTTC
CASSPLGAGPNYGYTF
>TRBD2|many|TRBV6-1|TRBJ2-5
TGTGCCAGCACCAAACTAGCGGGGGGACGGGAGACCCAGTACTTC
CASTKLAGGRETQYF
>TRBD2|few|TRBV4-1|TRBJ2-7
TGCGCCAGCAGCCCCCTAGCGGGGGTCTCCTACGAGCAGTACTTC
CASSPLAGVSYEQYF
>.|.|TRBV7-6|TRBJ2-1
TGTGCCAGCAGCTTCCCGTCCCCCTACTCCTACAATGAGCAGTTCTTC
CASSFPSPYSYNEQFF
>.|many|TRBV3-1|TRBJ1-1
TGTGCCAGCAGCCAAGACCTCCGTCTGGAAGAAGCTTTCTTT
CASSQDLRLEEAFF
>.|many|TRBV30|TRBJ2-3
TGTGCCTGGGGTGCGGGGGATACGCAGTATTTT
CAWGAGDTQYF
>TRBD1|few|TRBV5-1|TRBJ1-3
TGCGCCAGCAGCTTGGCCGCGGGACAGAAAGGAAACACCATATATTTT
CASSLAAGQKGNTIYF
>.|many|TRBV2|TRBJ2-1
TGTGCCAGCAAGTACAGCAGCTCCTACAATGAGCAGTTCTTC
CASKYSSSYNEQFF
>TRBD2|many|TRBV6-5|TRBJ2-7
TGTGCCAGCAGTTACTCGTACCTAGCGGGAGATATATACGAGCAGTACTTC
CASSYSYLAGDIYEQYF
>.|many|TRBV11-3|TRBJ2-7
TGTGCCAGCAGCTTAGGAGCTATTATTGACGAGCAGTACTTC
CASSLGAIIDEQYF
>TRBD1|many|TRBV6-1|TRBJ1-2
TGTGCCAGCAGTGAAGCGGGAGGACAGGGGGCCTATGGCTACACCTTC
CASSEAGGQGAYGYTF
>.|many|TRBV11-2|TRBJ1-5
TGTGCCAGCAGCTTAGGGCCGGGTTGGCAGGGGAAGAATCAGCCCCAGCATTTT
CASSLGPGWQGKNQPQHF
>.|few|TRBV9|TRBJ2-3
TGTGCCAGCAGCCCCCCTAGAGTTTCAGATACGCAGTATTTT
CASSPPRVSDTQYF
>TRBD1|many|TRBV7-2|TRBJ1-6
TGTGCCAGCACCGACCGACAGGGCTCAAATTCACCCCTCCACTTT
CASTDRQGSNSPLHF
>.|many|TRBV20-1|TRBJ2-1
TGCAGTGCTAGCAAGGGAGAGAACAATGAGCAGTTCTTC
CSASKGENNEQFF
>.|many|TRBV2|TRBJ1-5
TGTGCCAGTAGTCCCGGTTTGCGGCCTCTGGAACCGGGCAATCAGCCCCAGCATTTT
CASSPGLRPLEPGNQPQHF
>TRBD2|many|TRBV2|TRBJ2-3
TGTGCCAGCAGTGAAAGGCGGCTAGCGGCCACAGATACGCAGTATTTT
CASSERRLAATDTQYF
>.|many|TRBV5-6|TRBJ2-5
TGTGCCAGCAGCTCTCTGGACGGGACCCAGTACTTC
CASSSLDGTQYF
>.|.|TRBV20-1|TRBJ1-3
TGCAGTGCTCCCTACTCTGGAAACACCATATATTTT
CSAPYSGNTIYF
>TRBD1|many|TRBV5-1|TRBJ1-5
TGCGCCAGCAGATCCGGGACAGGGGACCAGCCCCAGCATTTT
CASRSGTGDQPQHF
>TRBD2|many|TRBV6-1|TRBJ2-7
TGTGCCAGCAGTTCCCCGACAGCGGGGCACGAGCAGTACTTC
CASSSPTAGHEQYF
>TRBD1|.|TRBV11-3|TRBJ2-7
TGTGCCAGCAGCCCCCGCCTTAGACAGGGGGCCAACGAGCAGTACTTC
CASSPRLRQGANEQYF